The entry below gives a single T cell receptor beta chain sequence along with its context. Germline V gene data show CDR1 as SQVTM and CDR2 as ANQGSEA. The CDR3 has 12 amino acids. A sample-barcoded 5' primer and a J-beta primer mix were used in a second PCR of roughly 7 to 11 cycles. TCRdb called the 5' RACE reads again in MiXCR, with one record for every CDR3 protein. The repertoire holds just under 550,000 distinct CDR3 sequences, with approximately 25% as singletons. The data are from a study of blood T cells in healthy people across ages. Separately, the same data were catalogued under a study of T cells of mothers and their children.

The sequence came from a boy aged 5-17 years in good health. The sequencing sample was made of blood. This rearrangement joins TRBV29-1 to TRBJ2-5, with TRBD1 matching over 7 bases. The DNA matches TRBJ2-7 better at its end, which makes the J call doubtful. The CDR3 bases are TGCAGCGCGGCCAGGGGGTCCTACGAGCAGTACTTC. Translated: CSAARGSYEQYF.